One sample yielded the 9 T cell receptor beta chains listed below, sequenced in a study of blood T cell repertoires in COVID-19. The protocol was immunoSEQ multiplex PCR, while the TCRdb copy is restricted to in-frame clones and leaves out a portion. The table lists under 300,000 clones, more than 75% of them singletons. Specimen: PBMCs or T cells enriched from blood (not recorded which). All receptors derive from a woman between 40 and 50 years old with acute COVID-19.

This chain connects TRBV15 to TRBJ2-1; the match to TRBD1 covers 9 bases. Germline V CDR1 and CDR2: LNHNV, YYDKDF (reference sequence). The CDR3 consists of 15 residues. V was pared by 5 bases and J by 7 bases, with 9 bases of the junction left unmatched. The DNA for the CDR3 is TGTGCCACCAGCCCGGGGACAGGGCGACAGAATGAGCAGTTCTTC. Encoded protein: CATSPGTGRQNEQFF. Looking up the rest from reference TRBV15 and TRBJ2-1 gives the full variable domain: DAMVIQNPRYQVTQFGKPVTLSCSQTLNHNVMYWYQQKSSQAPKLLFHYYDKDFNNEADTPDNFQSRRPNTSFCFLDIRSPGLGDTAMYLCATSPGTGRQNEQFFGPGTRLTVL.

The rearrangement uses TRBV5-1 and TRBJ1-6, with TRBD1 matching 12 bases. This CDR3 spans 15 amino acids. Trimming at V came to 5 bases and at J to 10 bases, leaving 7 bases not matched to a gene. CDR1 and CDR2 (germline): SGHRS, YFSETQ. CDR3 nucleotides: TGCGCCAGCAGGAGCTCCGGGACAGGGGGCTCACCCCTCCACTTT. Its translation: CASRSSGTGGSPLHF.

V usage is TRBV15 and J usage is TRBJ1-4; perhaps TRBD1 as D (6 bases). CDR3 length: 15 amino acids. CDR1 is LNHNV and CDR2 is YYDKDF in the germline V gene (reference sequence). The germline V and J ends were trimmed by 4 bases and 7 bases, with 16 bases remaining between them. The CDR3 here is CATSTKTGGGEKLFF. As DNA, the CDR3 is TGTGCCACCAGCACCAAGACAGGAGGCGGTGAAAAACTGTTTTTT.

The CDR3 nucleotides are TGCAGCGTTGAAGCAGGGGTGGGTGGCACTGAAGCTTTCTTT. This sequence encodes CSVEAGVGGTEAFF. The chain uses TRBV29-1 and TRBJ1-1; perhaps TRBD1 as D (6 bases). The CDR3 is 14 amino acids. Germline V CDR1 and CDR2: SQVTM, ANQGSEA. The V and J ends lost 1 base and 4 bases respectively, with 13 bases between them.

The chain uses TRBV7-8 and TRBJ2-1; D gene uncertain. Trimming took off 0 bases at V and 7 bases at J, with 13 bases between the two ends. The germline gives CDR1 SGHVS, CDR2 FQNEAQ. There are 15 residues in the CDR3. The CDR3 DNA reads TGTGCCAGCAGCTTAGCATTTCAGGTTCTAAATGAGCAGTTCTTC. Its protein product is CASSLAFQVLNEQFF.

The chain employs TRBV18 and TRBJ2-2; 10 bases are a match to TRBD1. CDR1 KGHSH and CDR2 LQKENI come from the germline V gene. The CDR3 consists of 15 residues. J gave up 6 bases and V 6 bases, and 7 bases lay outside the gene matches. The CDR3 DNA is TGTGCCAGCTCGTATCCAGGGACAGGGGCCGGGGAGCTGTTTTTT. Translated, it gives CASSYPGTGAGELFF.

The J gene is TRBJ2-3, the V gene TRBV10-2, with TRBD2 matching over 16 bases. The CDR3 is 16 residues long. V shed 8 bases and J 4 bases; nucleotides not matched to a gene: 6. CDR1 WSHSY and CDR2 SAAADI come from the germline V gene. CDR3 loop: CASGGLAGGFADTQYF. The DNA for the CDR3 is TGCGCCAGCGGGGGACTAGCGGGAGGGTTCGCAGATACGCAGTATTTT.

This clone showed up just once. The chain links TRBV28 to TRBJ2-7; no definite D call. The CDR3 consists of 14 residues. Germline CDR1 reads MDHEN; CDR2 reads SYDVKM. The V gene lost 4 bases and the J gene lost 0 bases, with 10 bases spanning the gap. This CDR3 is CASSSTVSSYEQYF. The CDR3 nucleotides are TGTGCCAGCAGTTCCACGGTAAGCTCCTACGAGCAGTACTTC.

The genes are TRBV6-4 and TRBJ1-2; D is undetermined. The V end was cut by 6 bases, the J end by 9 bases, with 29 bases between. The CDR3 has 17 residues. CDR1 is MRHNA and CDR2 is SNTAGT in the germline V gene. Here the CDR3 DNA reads TGTGCCAGCAGAGATCTTATAGCAGGCAGGAGGCGGAATCGCTACACCTTC. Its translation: CASRDLIAGRRRNRYTF.